Each of the 8 T cell receptor beta chains below was sequenced from the same sample in a study of blood T cell repertoires in COVID-19. This table comes from immunoSEQ multiplex PCR, and its TCRdb copy is limited to in-frame clones, with some not included. The sample includes some 130,000 clones, around 88% of them seen just once. The specimen was PBMCs or T cells enriched from blood (not recorded which). The receptors originated from a woman between 50 and 59 years old who had recovered from COVID-19.

The CDR3: CASSPDREYGYTF. CDR3 DNA: TGTGCCAGCAGTCCGGACAGGGAGTATGGCTACACCTTC. This chain uses TRBV6-5 with TRBJ1-2, with TRBD1 identical over 8 bases. The CDR3 extends over 13 amino acids. Losses at the gene ends were 5 bases for V and 5 bases for J; bases not matched to a gene: 4. CDR1 MNHEY and CDR2 SVGAGI come from the germline V gene.

This clone was detected only once. V gene TRBV6-2 or TRBV6-3 combines with J gene TRBJ2-7, with 9 bases matching TRBD1. Looked up from germline, CDR1 is MNHEY and CDR2 is SVGEGT. This CDR3 contains 15 residues. V trimming: 7 bases; J trimming: 1 base; junction bases outside the gene matches: 8. In DNA, the CDR3 is TGTGCCAGCACCCCTTCTGGACAGGGGTCCTACGAGCAGTACTTC. Residues: CASTPSGQGSYEQYF.

The gene calls are TRBV5-4 and TRBJ1-6; D may be TRBD1 (6 bases). Germline assignment: CDR1 SGHNT and CDR2 YYREEE (reference sequence). This CDR3 comprises 15 residues. The germline V and J ends were trimmed by 1 base and 9 bases, with 14 bases remaining between them. CDR3 DNA: TGTGCCAGCAGCTTGCGGCAGGGGAACCGTTCACCCCTCCACTTT. Protein: CASSLRQGNRSPLHF.

V usage is TRBV6-5 and J usage is TRBJ1-2, with D possibly matching TRBD1 (6 bases). From germline, CDR1 is MNHEY and CDR2 SVGAGI. This CDR3 is 15 amino acids long. Between the trimmed V and J ends, which lost 0 bases and 2 bases, there was a span of 10 bases. CDR3 nucleotide sequence: TGTGCCAGCAGTTACTCGGTGGGGGCAAACTATGGCTACACCTTC. Translation: CASSYSVGANYGYTF.

J is TRBJ1-1 and V is TRBV5-6, with D unclear. The CDR3 loop spans 12 amino acids. Trimming shortened V by 3 bases and J by 1 base, and 4 bases separated the two germline ends. Germline-derived CDR1 and CDR2 are SGHDT and YYEEEE. CDR3 sequence: CASSYGNTEAFF. The CDR3 coding sequence is TGTGCCAGCAGCTACGGGAACACTGAAGCTTTCTTT. The full variable domain, rest sourced from reference TRBV5-6 and TRBJ1-1, is DAGVTQSPTHLIKTRGQQVTLRCSPKSGHDTVSWYQQALGQGPQFIFQYYEEEERQRGNFPDRFSGHQFPNYSSELNVNALLLGDSALYLCASSYGNTEAFFGQGTRLTVV.

The V and J genes are TRBV5-1 and TRBJ1-2; tentatively, D is TRBD1 (5 bases). The germline V gene encodes CDR1 SGHRS and CDR2 YFSETQ. The CDR3 runs to 15 residues. V shed 2 bases and J shed 6 bases, with 17 bases lying between them. The CDR3 region has the DNA TGCGCCAGCAGCTTCGCGGGGCAGGAGCGGCATGGCTACACCTTC. As protein: CASSFAGQERHGYTF.

This chain connects TRBV5-5 to TRBJ2-7; the match to TRBD1 covers 8 bases. Trimming took 4 bases from V and 6 from J; bases not matched to a gene: 6. Germline CDR1 and CDR2: SGHKS and YYEKEE (reference sequence). This CDR3 comprises 13 residues. The CDR3 loop reads CASSQGALAEQYF. The DNA for the CDR3 is TGTGCCAGCAGCCAGGGGGCGCTTGCCGAGCAGTACTTC.

This clone was seen a single time. The V call is TRBV5-6, the J call TRBJ1-3, with D maybe TRBD1 (5 bases). This CDR3 spans 15 amino acids. V lost 3 bases to trimming and J lost 0 bases, with 10 bases between them. In germline, CDR1 is SGHDT, CDR2 YYEEEE. The CDR3 loop reads CASSSDTISGNTIYF. CDR3 in DNA: TGTGCCAGCAGCTCGGACACAATCTCTGGAAACACCATATATTTT.